This TCR beta chain was profiled in a study of T cells in women clearing cervical HPV infection (dated by TCRdb to between 2017 and 2018). With regard to the full study: The cases were about 23 women with histologically confirmed HPV16-related CIN3 or worse, and 2 of those women had invasive cancers. Median age was 34 years in cases versus 37 to 40 in controls, and baseline characteristics did not differ significantly. Because only a few women had HLA typing data, the possibility that HLA type acted as a confounder could not be ruled out. Blood from cases was collected at the visit at which the lesion was first identified, whereas blood from controls was collected once infection was no longer detected. Cases and controls were matched on year of sample collection and on age within five years. Quality controls consisted of five blinded duplicates per group, for a total of around 60 samples made up of about 50 participants and ten or so replicates. The parent cohort enrolled roughly 9,400 women aged 18 or older in Guanacaste, Costa Rica, in about 1992 to 1995 and followed the women for less than eight years. For cases, a median interval of 149 days, with an interquartile range of roughly 80 to 200 days, was observed between lesion detection and blood sampling. An exploratory proof-of-principle case-control study, nested within the Guanacaste HPV Natural History Study in Costa Rica, was conducted to compare TCR repertoires across cervical HPV16 outcomes. Controls were 25 to 30 women whose single incident HPV16 infection cleared within 12 months without precancer or cancer developing. Overall results and qualifications from the work: Lower TRBV6-7 relative abundance was observed in cases than in controls (roughly 0.11% versus 0.16%; Bonferroni P = 0.0008). T-cell numbers per sample were unknown, so richness differences could reflect varying T-cell content rather than repertoire biology. Across sequencing depths, CIN3+ cases showed significantly higher TCR repertoire richness than controls, but evenness did not differ between the groups. Because of the cross-sectional design, the study could not determine whether the associations came before infection or resulted from infection, and neither effector/memory subsets nor HPV-specific T cells were isolated. Cases were distinguished from controls with an estimated AUC of roughly 0.79 by random forest classifiers combining richness and V gene abundances.

TCR beta CDR3 regions were amplified by multiplex PCR using the immunoSEQ assay from an average of approximately 1,200 ng genomic DNA per sample. The assay corrected primer bias using a complete synthetic TCR repertoire to establish an amplification baseline. Amplicons were sequenced on the Illumina platform. In the paper's pipeline: Sequences were error-corrected by clustering with frequency ratios and a modified nearest-neighbor algorithm, then analyzed in the immunoSEQ Analyzer with IMGT gene definitions. At each rarefaction depth, TCR richness and evenness were averaged across 20 rarefaction repeats, and any sample with fewer sequences than the depth was left out. Wilcoxon rank sum tests with FDR correction were used to compare relative abundances of V, D and J genes between the groups. For the blinded duplicates, the intraclass correlation was about 96% for TCR richness and averaged about 81% across roughly 65 gene segments. TCRdb limited this immuneACCESS table to in-frame rearrangements with V and J called. A share of clones is missing; checked studies link under half to unresolved V genes, and the rest is unexplained. The D gene and trimming were derived from the DNA, and the V and J assignments and clone size from that table. This sample's listing comprises 30,000 to 45,000 clones. In total, the top ten clones hold around 1.7% of the sample.

Turning to this clone: Its antigen is not yet known. The read ends 3 residues shy of where the CDR3 ends; the end is completed using the germline J gene.

From the cysteine through the phenylalanine, the CDR3 covers 14 amino acids. The CDR3 was read in part: 33 bases, with the frame set at base 1. Via the germline V gene, CDR1 is SQVTM and CDR2 ANQGSEA. Between the V and J ends, shortened by 7 bases and 1 base respectively, the junction contains 14 bases. Every participant had a single incident cervical HPV16 infection, and prevalent HPV16 infections were excluded. Cervical HPV DNA was detected by MY09/MY11 PCR, and genotyping was performed by dot-blot hybridization. Approximately 15 mL of heparinized blood were centrifuged, and the buffy coat was aliquoted, frozen at -30°C, then stored at -80°C. QIAGEN kits were used to extract genomic DNA from the buffy coat specimens.

Recombination joined TRBV29-1 with TRBJ2-1, and the D gene may be TRBD2, 6 bases matching. Sequenced material: blood buffy coat. This TCR was recovered from a woman between 18 and 69 years old with a cervical HPV16 infection that either progressed to CIN3+ or cleared (not recorded which). The sequenced CDR3 bases are TGCAGCGCTACCACGGGACTTTCCTACAATGAG. Translated, this is CSATTGLSYNE. The whole CDR3 sequence reads CSATTGLSYNEQFF.